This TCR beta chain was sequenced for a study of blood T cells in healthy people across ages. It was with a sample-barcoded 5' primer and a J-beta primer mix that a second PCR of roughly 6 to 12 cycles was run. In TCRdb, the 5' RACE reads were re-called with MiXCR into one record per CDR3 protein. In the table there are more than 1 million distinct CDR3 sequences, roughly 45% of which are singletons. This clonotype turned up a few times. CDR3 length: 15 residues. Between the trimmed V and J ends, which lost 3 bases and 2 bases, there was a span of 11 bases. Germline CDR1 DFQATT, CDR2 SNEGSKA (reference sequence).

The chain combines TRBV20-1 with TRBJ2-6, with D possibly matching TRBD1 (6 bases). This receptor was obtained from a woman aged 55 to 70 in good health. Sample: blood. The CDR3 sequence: CSASEQGTGANVLTF. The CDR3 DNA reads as TGCAGTGCTAGCGAGCAGGGGACTGGGGCCAACGTCCTGACTTTC.